A selection of T cell receptor beta chains follows, all from one sample in a study of cytomegalovirus exposure and HLA in healthy donors. Profiling relied on immunoSEQ multiplex PCR, and the TCRdb table lists in-frame clones only, not all of them. The sample has around 200,000 clones; 81% are singletons. Sequencing input: PBMCs. These receptor sequences come from a man in his forties or fifties in good health and CMV-seronegative. Both conserved end residues are part of each CDR3. D genes are given only for firm matches. Not every row has a clone size; where given, it reads once, few, many or a size class.

NA	TRBV15	TRBJ1-1	NA	15	TGTGCCACCAGCAGAGATCGGGGTTTGAAGACTGAAGCTTTCTTT	CATSRDRGLKTEAFF
NA	TRBV4-3	TRBJ2-3	once	16	TGCGCCAGCAGCCGCTACCCGAGAGGAATTGCAGATACGCAGTATTTT	CASSRYPRGIADTQYF
NA	TRBV15	TRBJ2-7	NA	13	TGTGCCACCAGCAGAGATAACACCTACGAGCAGTACTTC	CATSRDNTYEQYF
NA	TRBV13	TRBJ2-7	NA	14	TGTGCCAGCAGCTTTGAGGGGGACTCCTACGAGCAGTACTTC	CASSFEGDSYEQYF
NA	TRBV7-6	TRBJ2-7	NA	13	TGTGCCAGCAGCTGGGACAATACCTACGAGCAGTACTTC	CASSWDNTYEQYF
TRBD2	TRBV2	TRBJ2-5	NA	15	TGTGCCAGCCAAAGAGCGGGGGCGCATCAAGAGACCCAGTACTTC	CASQRAGAHQETQYF
NA	TRBV18	TRBJ1-2	NA	11	TGTGCCAGCTCGGCAGGGAAGGGCTACACCTTC	CASSAGKGYTF
TRBD2	TRBV9	TRBJ2-1	few	12	TGTGCCTTAGCGGGGGGGCGCAATGAGCAGTTCTTC	CALAGGRNEQFF
NA	TRBV6-5	TRBJ1-4	NA	13	TGTGCCAGCAGCAACGACTACAGAGAAAAACTGTTTTTT	CASSNDYREKLFF
NA	TRBV5-6	TRBJ1-6	NA	13	TGTGCCAGCAGCTTGGCCCCAGATTCACCCCTCCACTTT	CASSLAPDSPLHF
NA	TRBV5-8	TRBJ2-1	NA	14	TGTGCCAGCAGCTTGGAAGGGACACCAGGTGAGCAGTTCTTC	CASSLEGTPGEQFF
NA	TRBV4-3	TRBJ2-5	NA	13	TGCGCCAGCAGCCAAGGCAGACAAGAGACCCAGTACTTC	CASSQGRQETQYF
NA	TRBV12-5	TRBJ2-3	NA	18	TGTGCTAGTGTTCCCGGAAAAGGCCGGGACTCCCTAGATGGTACGCAGTATTTT	CASVPGKGRDSLDGTQYF
TRBD1	TRBV27	TRBJ1-5	NA	13	TGTGCCAGCCGGACAGGGTGGAATCAGCCCCAGCATTTT	CASRTGWNQPQHF
TRBD1	TRBV7-2	TRBJ1-1	NA	16	TGTGCCAGCAGCCTCGGACAGGGGGCGTGGAGCACTGAAGCTTTCTTT	CASSLGQGAWSTEAFF
TRBD2	TRBV27	TRBJ2-1	NA	14	TGTGCCAGCAGTCGAGCGGGGGGGGGAAATGAGCAGTTCTTC	CASSRAGGGNEQFF
TRBD1	TRBV5-6	TRBJ2-1	once	14	TGTGCCAGCAGCTTGGCCACAGGGGGCTTTGAGCAGTTCTTC	CASSLATGGFEQFF
NA	TRBV11-2	TRBJ1-3	NA	14	TGTGCCAGCACCCTGGGGAGCCCTGGAAACACCATATATTTT	CASTLGSPGNTIYF